The source of this T cell receptor beta chain is a study of blood T cells in healthy people across ages. Study as a whole: About one barcoded beta molecule per two T cells came from capture by template switching. Points from the study as a whole: Diversity was estimated from one million T cells, and these estimates were considered underestimates. Age showed a roughly linear inverse relationship with TCR beta diversity per million T cells.

Together with a sample-barcoded 5' primer, a J-beta primer mix was included in a second PCR lasting roughly 6 to 12 cycles. Every cDNA was tagged by a template-switch adaptor with 12 random nucleotides. MiXCR, applied by TCRdb to the 5' RACE reads, yields one record per CDR3 protein. The sample contains some 1.4 million distinct CDR3 sequences, roughly 40% of which appear only once. A note on this clonotype: Antigen: not known.

There are 15 residues in the CDR3. V gave up 0 bases and J gave up 5 bases, with 13 bases separating them. Germline V gene data show CDR1 as SGHTA and CDR2 as FQGNSA. The chain uses TRBV7-2 and TRBJ1-2; TRBD1 might be the D (6 bases). The sequence was obtained from a woman between 18 and 30 years old in good health. The specimen was blood. The CDR3 DNA sequence: TGTGCCAGCAGCTTAGCACGGGGGGCAGATTATGGCTACACCTTC. Its protein product is CASSLARGADYGYTF.